This T cell receptor beta chain was recovered during a study of CD8+ T cells in alopecia areata. Points from the study as a whole: While tofacitinib was given, many expanded lesional clones persisted in scalp and blood.

In its sample, this clone was seen a few times. Its antigen is currently unknown. RNA was isolated and reverse transcribed to cDNA, the sequencing template. Repertoires were generated with immunoSEQ multiplex PCR, while TCRdb's copy carries only in-frame clones and drops some. Of around 70,000 clones in the sample, roughly 28% are singletons; the top ten hold approximately 15%. The CDR3 is made up of 13 amino acids. V shed 8 bases and J 2 bases; nucleotides not matched to a gene: 3. CDR1 is KGHSH, CDR2 LQKENI, per germline. The sample's treatment: oral pan-JAK inhibitor, 5-10 mg twice daily. Alopecia areata patients provided lesional scalp punch biopsies and peripheral blood, both collected for the study.

The source material was CD8+ T cells sorted from blood, sampled at week 4, from a patient treated with tofacitinib. V is TRBV18 and J is TRBJ2-7, with 10 bases that match TRBD2. The origin of this receptor is a human donor with alopecia areata. CDR3 bases: TGTGCCAGCGGGACTAGCGATGCCTACGAGCAGTACTTC. Amino acids: CASGTSDAYEQYF.